The T cell receptor beta chain described here comes from a study of blood T cells in healthy people across ages. Study-level results: Estimated diversity, derived from one million T cells, was regarded as an underestimate. The lack of PBMC sorting stopped any conclusive naive versus antigen-experienced comparison. TCR beta diversity correlated strongly with naive T cell percentage.

The germline V and J ends were trimmed by 5 bases and 5 bases, with 12 bases remaining between them. The V gene's germline CDR1 is SEHNR and CDR2 FQNEAQ (reference sequence). This CDR3 comprises 13 residues. A remark on this clonotype: The antigen remains unidentified.

A second roughly 7 to 11 cycle PCR used barcoded and J-beta primers. Samples each returned at least 3 million CDR3-containing paired-end reads. MiXCR, run by TCRdb on the 5' RACE reads, gives a single entry per CDR3 protein. The data contain hundreds of thousands of distinct CDR3 sequences, 45% to 50% of them seen just once; the ten biggest clones take up under 15%. V gene TRBV7-9 combines with J gene TRBJ1-1; tentatively, D is TRBD1 (6 bases). The receptor comes from a man aged 30-40 years in good health. The sample comprised blood. The CDR3 nucleotides read TGTGCCAGCAGCGTAACGCAGGGGACTGAAGCTTTCTTT. Its translation is CASSVTQGTEAFF.